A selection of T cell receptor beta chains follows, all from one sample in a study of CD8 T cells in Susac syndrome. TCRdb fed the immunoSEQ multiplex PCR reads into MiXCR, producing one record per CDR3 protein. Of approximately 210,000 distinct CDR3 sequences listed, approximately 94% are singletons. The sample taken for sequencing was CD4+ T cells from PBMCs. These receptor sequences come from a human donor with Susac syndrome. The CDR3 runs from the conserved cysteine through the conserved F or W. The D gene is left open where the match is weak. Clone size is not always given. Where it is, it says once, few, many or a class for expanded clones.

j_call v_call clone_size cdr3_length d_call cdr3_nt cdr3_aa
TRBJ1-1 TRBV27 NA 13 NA TGTGCCAGCAGTTTGCCGTCGGGAAGAGAAGCTTTCTTT CASSLPSGREAFF
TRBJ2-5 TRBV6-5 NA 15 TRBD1 TGTGCCAGCAGTGTTCTGGACAGGGTCCAAGAGACCCAGTACTTC CASSVLDRVQETQYF
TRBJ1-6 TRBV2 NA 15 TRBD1 TGTGCCAGCAGTGAATTGACAGGGGGCAATTCACCCCTCCACTTT CASSELTGGNSPLHF
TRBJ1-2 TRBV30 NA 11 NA TGTGCCTGGAGTGTACGTTTCGGCTACACCTTC CAWSVRFGYTF
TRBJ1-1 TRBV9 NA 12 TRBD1 TGTGCCAGCCGTGGGACAGGGTGGAGAGCTTTCTTT CASRGTGWRAFF
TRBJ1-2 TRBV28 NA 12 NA TGTGCCAGCAGTGGGTCTTTCTATGGCTACACCTTC CASSGSFYGYTF
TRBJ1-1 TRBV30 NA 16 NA TGTGCCTGGAGCCTACGCCACTCCCCGGGGAACACTGAAGCTTTCTTT CAWSLRHSPGNTEAFF
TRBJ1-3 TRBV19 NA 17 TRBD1 TGTGCCAGTAGCCCGACAGGGAGAGCGGGAGATGGAAACACCATATATTTT CASSPTGRAGDGNTIYF
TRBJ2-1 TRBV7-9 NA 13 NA TGTGCCAGCAGCTTAAACCCGGAGGAGGAGCAGTTCTTC CASSLNPEEEQFF
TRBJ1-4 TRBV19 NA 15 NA TGTGCCAGTACTACAAGGAGCGTGACTAATGAAAAACTGTTTTTT CASTTRSVTNEKLFF
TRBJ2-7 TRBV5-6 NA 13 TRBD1 TGTGCCAGCAGCAGGACAGGGTTCTACGAGCAGTACTTC CASSRTGFYEQYF
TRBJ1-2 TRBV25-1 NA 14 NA TGTGCCAGCAGTGATCGAGGTCCCAACTATGGCTACACCTTC CASSDRGPNYGYTF
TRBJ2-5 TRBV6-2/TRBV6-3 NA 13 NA TGTGCCAGCAGTTATCGGGGGATTGAGACCCAGTACTTC CASSYRGIETQYF
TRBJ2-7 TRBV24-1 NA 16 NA TGTGCCACCAGGGGCTATAGGGGAGAGGGCTCCCACGAGCAGTACTTC CATRGYRGEGSHEQYF
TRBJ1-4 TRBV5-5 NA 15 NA TGTGCCAGCAGCCCGCCCGGCAGGGGTAATGAAAAACTGTTTTTT CASSPPGRGNEKLFF
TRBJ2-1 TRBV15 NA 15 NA TGTGCCACCAGCAGTGGGGTTGGGGGCTACAATGAGCAGTTCTTC CATSSGVGGYNEQFF
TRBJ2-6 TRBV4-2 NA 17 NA TGTGCCAGCAGCCAACTTGGGGCATCCCCTGGGGCCAACGTCCTGACTTTC CASSQLGASPGANVLTF
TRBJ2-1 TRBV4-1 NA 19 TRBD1 TGCGCCAGCAGCCACCCTCGGGACAGGGGGACCTTCTCCTACAATGAGCAGTTCTTC CASSHPRDRGTFSYNEQFF
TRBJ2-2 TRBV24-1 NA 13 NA TGTGCCACCAGTGACGGGGTTGCCGGGGAGCTGTTTTTT CATSDGVAGELFF
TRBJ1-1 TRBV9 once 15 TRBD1 TGTGCCAGCAGCTCAGCAGGGGGACAGAACACTGAAGCTTTCTTT CASSSAGGQNTEAFF
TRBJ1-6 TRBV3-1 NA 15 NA TGTGCCAGCAGCCTGGGTTTCTCCTATAATTCACCCCTCCACTTT CASSLGFSYNSPLHF
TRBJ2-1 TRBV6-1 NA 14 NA TGTGCCAGCAGTGAATGGGGGCGTCCGGATGAGCAGTTCTTC CASSEWGRPDEQFF
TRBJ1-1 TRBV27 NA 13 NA TGTGCCAGCAGTTTAGAGACGGACACTGAAGCTTTCTTT CASSLETDTEAFF
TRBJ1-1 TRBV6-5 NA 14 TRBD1 TGTGCCAGCAGTCAAGGGGACAGGGGCACTGAAGCTTTCTTT CASSQGDRGTEAFF
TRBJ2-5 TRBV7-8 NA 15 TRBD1 TGTGCCAGCAGCTTTCCGGGACAGAGAAAAGAGACCCAGTACTTC CASSFPGQRKETQYF
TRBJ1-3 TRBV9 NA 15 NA TGTGCCAGCAGCGTAGAGACCGTCTCTGGAAACACCATATATTTT CASSVETVSGNTIYF
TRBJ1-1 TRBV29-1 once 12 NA TGCAGCGTTGAAAAGCCAAGGGGTGAAGCTTTCTTT CSVEKPRGEAFF
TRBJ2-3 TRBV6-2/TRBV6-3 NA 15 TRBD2 TGTGCCAGCAGTTATCCCGGACTAGACACAGATACGCAGTATTTT CASSYPGLDTDTQYF
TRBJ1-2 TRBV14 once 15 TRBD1 TGTGCCAGCAGCCCACCCGGGACAGGGTTTGGAGGCTACACCTTC CASSPPGTGFGGYTF
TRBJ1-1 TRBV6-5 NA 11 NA TGTGCCAGCAGTCCGGGTCACGGGGCTTTCTTT CASSPGHGAFF
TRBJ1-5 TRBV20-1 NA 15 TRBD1 TGCAGTGCTAGTGACTGGACAGGCCCCAATCAGCCCCAGCATTTT CSASDWTGPNQPQHF
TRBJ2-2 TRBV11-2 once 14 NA TGTGCCAGCAAATGGCGGGCTGGTTCCGGGGAGCTGTTTTTT CASKWRAGSGELFF
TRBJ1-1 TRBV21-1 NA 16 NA TGTGCCAGAAGGTTGACAGGGGCGGCCATGAACACTGAAGCTTTCTTT CARRLTGAAMNTEAFF
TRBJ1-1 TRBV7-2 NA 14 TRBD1 TGTGCCAGCAGGTCGGACAGGGGGAGCACTGAAGCTTTCTTT CASRSDRGSTEAFF
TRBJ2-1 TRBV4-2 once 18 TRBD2 TGTGCCAGCAGCCAAGGGACTTTCTTAGCGGGGGGATACAATGAGCAGTTCTTC CASSQGTFLAGGYNEQFF
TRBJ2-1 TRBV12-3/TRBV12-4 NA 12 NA TGTGCCAGCAGGGGGACTTACAATGAGCAGTTCTTC CASRGTYNEQFF
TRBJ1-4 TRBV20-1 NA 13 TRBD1 TGCAGTGCTAGAGAGACAGGGGGAGAAAAACTGTTTTTT CSARETGGEKLFF
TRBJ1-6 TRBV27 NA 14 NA TGTGCCAGCAGTTTATGGGGGGGCAATTCACCCCTCCACTTT CASSLWGGNSPLHF
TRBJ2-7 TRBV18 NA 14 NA TGTGCCAGCTCCCCCACCGGGGGACCCTACGAGCAGTACTTC CASSPTGGPYEQYF
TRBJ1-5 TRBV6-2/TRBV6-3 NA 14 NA TGTGCCAGCAGTTACCCGGGAGGTGGGCAGCCCCAGCATTTT CASSYPGGGQPQHF
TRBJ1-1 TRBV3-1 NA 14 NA TGTGCCAGCAGCCAAGAGTCCGGGGTTCCTGAAGCTTTCTTT CASSQESGVPEAFF
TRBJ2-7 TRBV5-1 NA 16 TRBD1 TGCGCCAGCAGCTTGGCCGGGACAGGGGCGATATACGAGCAGTACTTC CASSLAGTGAIYEQYF
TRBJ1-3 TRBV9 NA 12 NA TGTGCCAGCAGCTCTCCCAGAAACACCATATATTTT CASSSPRNTIYF